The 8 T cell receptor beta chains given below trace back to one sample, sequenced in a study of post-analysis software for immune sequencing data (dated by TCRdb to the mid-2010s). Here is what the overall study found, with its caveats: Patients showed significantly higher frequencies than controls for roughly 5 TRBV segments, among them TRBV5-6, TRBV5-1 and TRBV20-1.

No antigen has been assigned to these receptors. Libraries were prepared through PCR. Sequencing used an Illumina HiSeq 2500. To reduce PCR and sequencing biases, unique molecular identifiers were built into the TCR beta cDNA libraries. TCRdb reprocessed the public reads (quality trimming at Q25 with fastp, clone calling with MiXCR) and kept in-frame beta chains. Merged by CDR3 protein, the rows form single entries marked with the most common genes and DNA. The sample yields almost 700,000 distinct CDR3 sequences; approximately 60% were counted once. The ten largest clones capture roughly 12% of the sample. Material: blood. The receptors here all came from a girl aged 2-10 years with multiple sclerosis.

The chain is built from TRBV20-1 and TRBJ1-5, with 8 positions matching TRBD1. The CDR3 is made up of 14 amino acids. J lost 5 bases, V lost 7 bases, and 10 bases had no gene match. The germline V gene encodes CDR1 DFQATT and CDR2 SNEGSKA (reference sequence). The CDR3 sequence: CSVSAQGADQPQHF. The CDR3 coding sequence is TGCAGTGTTTCAGCTCAGGGGGCGGATCAGCCCCAGCATTTT.

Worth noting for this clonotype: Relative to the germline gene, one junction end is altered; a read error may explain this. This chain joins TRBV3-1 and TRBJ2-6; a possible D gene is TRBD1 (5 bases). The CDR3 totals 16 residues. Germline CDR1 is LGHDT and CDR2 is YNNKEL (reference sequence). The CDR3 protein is CASSPGYEDGVNVLTF. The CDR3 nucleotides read TGTGCCAGCAGCCCAGGGTATGAGGATGGGGTCAACGTCCTGACTTTC.

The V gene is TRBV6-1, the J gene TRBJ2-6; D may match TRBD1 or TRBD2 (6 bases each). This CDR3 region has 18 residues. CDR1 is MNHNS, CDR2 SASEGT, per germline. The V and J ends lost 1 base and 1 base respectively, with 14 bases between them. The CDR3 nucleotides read TGTGCCAGCAGTGAAGGGAGGGGGGCGACTTCTGGGGCCAACGTCCTGACTTTC. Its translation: CASSEGRGATSGANVLTF.

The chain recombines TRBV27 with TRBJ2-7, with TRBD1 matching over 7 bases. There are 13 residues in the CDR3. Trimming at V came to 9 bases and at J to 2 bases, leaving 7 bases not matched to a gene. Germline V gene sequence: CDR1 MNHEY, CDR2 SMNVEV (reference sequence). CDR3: CASKQGLTYEQYF. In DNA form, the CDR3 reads TGTGCCAGTAAACAGGGGCTGACCTACGAGCAGTACTTC.

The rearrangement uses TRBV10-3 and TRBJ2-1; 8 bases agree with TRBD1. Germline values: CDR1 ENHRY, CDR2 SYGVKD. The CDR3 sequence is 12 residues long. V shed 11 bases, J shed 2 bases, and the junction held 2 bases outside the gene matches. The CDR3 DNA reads TGTGCCGCAGGGGGCACCTACAATGAGCAGTTCTTC. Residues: CAAGGTYNEQFF.

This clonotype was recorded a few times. In nucleotides, the CDR3 is TGCAGTGCTAGCTTCCAGGAACAGAGCTCTAACTATGGCTACACCTTC. Encoded protein: CSASFQEQSSNYGYTF. J is TRBJ1-2 and V is TRBV20-1; D gene unclear. V was clipped by 3 bases and J by 0 bases, with 17 bases between them. In germline, CDR1 is DFQATT, CDR2 SNEGSKA (reference sequence). The CDR3 runs 16 residues.

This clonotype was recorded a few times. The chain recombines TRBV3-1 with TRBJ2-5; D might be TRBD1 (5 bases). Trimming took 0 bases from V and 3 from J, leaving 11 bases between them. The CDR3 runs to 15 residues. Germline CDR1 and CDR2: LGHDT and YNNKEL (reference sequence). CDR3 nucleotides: TGTGCCAGCAGCCAAGATGGCAGGGTTGAAGAGACCCAGTACTTC. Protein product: CASSQDGRVEETQYF.

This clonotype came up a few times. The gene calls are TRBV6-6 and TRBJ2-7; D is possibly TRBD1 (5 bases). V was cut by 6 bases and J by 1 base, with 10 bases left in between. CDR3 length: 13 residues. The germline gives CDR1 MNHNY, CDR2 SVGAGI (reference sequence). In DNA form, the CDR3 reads TGTGCCAGCAGGTCCAGGGCGTCCTACGAGCAGTACTTC. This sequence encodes CASRSRASYEQYF.